One and the same sample provided the 32 T cell receptor beta chains below, sequenced in a study of shared clonotypes between healthy human individuals. The protocol was immunoSEQ multiplex PCR, while the TCRdb copy is restricted to in-frame clones and leaves out a portion. The sample records around 2,100,000 clones, just under 95% being singletons. It was CD45RO-negative cells, positively selected for CCR7, that made up naive CD8 cells, with terminally differentiated effector memory CD45RA+ cells excluded. The sequenced material came from naive CD8+ T cells sorted from blood. These receptors came from a man between 18 and 29 years old in good health.

CDR3 sequence reads: CASSPNRAGGNTIYF. The CDR3 nucleotides read TGTGCCAGCAGCCCTAATCGGGCAGGGGGAAACACCATATATTTT. The chain is built from TRBV7-2 and TRBJ1-3, with D tentatively TRBD1 (5 bases). CDR3 length: 15 residues. Germline V gene data show CDR1 as SGHTA and CDR2 as FQGNSA. V lost 5 bases, J lost 4 bases, and 15 bases lay in between.

As for this clone: Other DNA variants within this sample encode the same CDR3. The chain uses TRBV7-6 and TRBJ2-2; 8 bases map to TRBD1. V trimming: 6 bases; J trimming: 1 base; junction bases outside the gene matches: 4. Per the germline V gene, CDR1 is SGHVS and CDR2 is FNYEAQ. The CDR3 is 15 residues long. The CDR3 sequence: CASSSGTGNTGELFF. The CDR3 DNA reads TGTGCCAGCAGTTCCGGGACAGGGAACACCGGGGAGCTGTTTTTT.

The rearrangement joins TRBV7-9 to TRBJ2-5; tentative D call: TRBD1 (6 bases). The V gene lost 5 bases and the J gene lost 2 bases, with 15 bases spanning the gap. This CDR3 is built from 15 residues. Germline V gene data show CDR1 as SEHNR and CDR2 as FQNEAQ (reference sequence). The CDR3 bases are TGTGCCAGCAGCCCTAGGGACACGAAACAAGAGACCCAGTACTTC. Amino acid sequence: CASSPRDTKQETQYF.

This clone appeared once. This specimen includes other DNA sequences encoding the same CDR3. The chain combines TRBV18 with TRBJ2-1, with TRBD2 as a possible D gene (5 bases). Trimming pared 0 bases from V and 7 bases from J, leaving 7 bases between. Germline V gives CDR1 KGHSH, CDR2 LQKENI. The CDR3 is made up of 13 amino acids. Here the CDR3 reads CASSPPPGNEQFF. CDR3 coding DNA: TGTGCCAGCTCACCACCCCCGGGGAATGAGCAGTTCTTC.

This clone was observed a single time. This chain joins TRBV27 and TRBJ2-7, with 7 bases matching TRBD2. This CDR3 has 15 amino acids. The germline CDR1 and CDR2 sequences are MNHEY and SMNVEV (reference sequence). The V gene end was trimmed by 3 bases and the J gene end by 0 bases; junction bases not matched to a gene: 5. Here the CDR3 reads CASSFHSSGSYEQYF. DNA of the CDR3: TGTGCCAGCAGTTTTCACTCTAGCGGCTCCTACGAGCAGTACTTC.

V and J are TRBV19 and TRBJ2-7, with 10 bases matching TRBD1. J gave up 0 bases and V 0 bases, and 17 bases lay outside the gene matches. The CDR3 is 21 residues long. Germline assignment: CDR1 LNHDA and CDR2 SQIVND (reference sequence). CDR3 region: CASSIDLLGTGAPGPSYEQYF. The CDR3 coding sequence is TGTGCCAGTAGTATAGACCTCCTCGGGACAGGGGCCCCGGGTCCCTCCTACGAGCAGTACTTC.

The chain has TRBV11-2 and TRBJ2-3; D gene uncertain. The CDR3 contains 13 residues. Germline lookup yields CDR1 SGHAT and CDR2 FQNNGV. The V and J ends lost 5 bases and 2 bases respectively, with 8 bases between them. The DNA for the CDR3 is TGTGCCAGCAGCCTACTTAACACAGATACGCAGTATTTT. Protein sequence: CASSLLNTDTQYF.

This chain links TRBV10-3 with TRBJ1-6, with 7 bases aligning to TRBD1. The CDR3 sequence is 19 residues long. From germline, CDR1 is ENHRY and CDR2 SYGVKD. V shed 4 bases and J 0 bases; nucleotides not matched to a gene: 12. The CDR3 reads CAISVLGGNLSSYNSPLHF. The CDR3 DNA is TGTGCCATCAGTGTATTAGGGGGCAATCTCAGCTCCTATAATTCACCCCTCCACTTT.

Notes on this clone: The sample holds other DNA sequences that translate to the same CDR3. The chain employs TRBV27 and TRBJ1-5, with 7 bases fitting TRBD1. This CDR3 is built from 14 residues. Unmatched junction bases numbered 4, after V lost 3 bases and J lost 5 bases. Germline values: CDR1 MNHEY, CDR2 SMNVEV (reference sequence). CDR3 nucleotide sequence: TGTGCCAGCAGTTTGAGACAGGGTGATCAGCCCCAGCATTTT. Translation: CASSLRQGDQPQHF.

This chain joins TRBV6-6 and TRBJ2-5; D is unresolved. The length of the CDR3 is 14 residues. Germline V gives CDR1 MNHNY, CDR2 SVGAGI (reference sequence). V lost 6 bases and J 5 bases, leaving 16 bases between the germline ends. CDR3 in amino acids: CASSWTSVRETQYF. CDR3 coding DNA: TGTGCCAGCAGCTGGACCTCCGTTAGGGAGACCCAGTACTTC.

The J gene is TRBJ2-2, the V gene TRBV29-1; 7 bases map to TRBD2. With 4 bases clipped from V and 2 bases from J, the junction kept 10 bases outside the gene matches. The CDR3 contains 16 residues. Germline CDR1 and CDR2: SQVTM and ANQGSEA. CDR3 nucleotides: TGCAGCGTTGTACTCGTCCCTAGCGGAAACACCGGGGAGCTGTTTTTT. Translated: CSVVLVPSGNTGELFF.

The chain joins TRBV7-9 to TRBJ2-7; 11 bases match TRBD2. The V gene's germline CDR1 is SEHNR and CDR2 FQNEAQ (reference sequence). There are 14 residues in the CDR3. V shed 5 bases, J shed 6 bases, and the junction held 6 bases outside the gene matches. CDR3 loop: CASSPAGLAGEQYF. The CDR3 nucleotides read TGTGCCAGCAGCCCCGCCGGACTAGCGGGCGAGCAGTACTTC.

As concerns this clone: This same CDR3 is encoded by further DNA sequences in the sample. This rearrangement joins TRBV19 to TRBJ2-2; D tentatively reads TRBD1 or TRBD2 (5 bases each). CDR3 size: 12 residues. Germline loops: CDR1 LNHDA, CDR2 SQIVND (reference sequence). V was pared by 6 bases and J by 6 bases, with 8 bases between. This CDR3 is CASSQGAGELFF. The CDR3 bases are TGTGCCAGTAGCCAGGGAGCCGGGGAGCTGTTTTTT.

The rearrangement uses TRBV29-1 and TRBJ2-7; D possibly uses TRBD1 or TRBD2 (5 bases each). The CDR3 runs 14 residues. The V gene's germline CDR1 is SQVTM and CDR2 ANQGSEA. V was shortened by 3 bases and J by 0 bases, with 12 bases between the two germline ends. The CDR3 coding sequence is TGCAGCGTTGATGGGGGTGGGAGCTCCTACGAGCAGTACTTC. This sequence encodes CSVDGGGSSYEQYF.

The chain uses TRBV9 and TRBJ1-1; D is possibly TRBD1 (6 bases). Trimming cost V 4 bases and J 0 bases, with 19 bases left between them. The CDR3 length is 17 residues. CDR1 and CDR2 (germline): SGDLS, YYNGEE. The CDR3 DNA reads TGTGCCAGCAGCCGCGGGAAGGGGGTGGTTGTGAACACTGAAGCTTTCTTT. Translating it yields CASSRGKGVVVNTEAFF.

Only one count was recorded for this clone. The same CDR3 also results from other DNA sequences found in this sample. The V gene is TRBV6-5, the J gene TRBJ2-1; D is undetermined. The germline gives CDR1 MNHEY, CDR2 SVGAGI. CDR3 length: 13 amino acids. V was clipped by 2 bases and J by 7 bases, with 9 bases between them. CDR3 in amino acids: CASSYGVGNEQFF. In nucleotides, the CDR3 is TGTGCCAGCAGTTACGGGGTCGGGAATGAGCAGTTCTTC.

The chain is built from TRBV11-3 and TRBJ2-1; D gene ambiguous. Germline assignment: CDR1 SGHNT and CDR2 YENEEA. The CDR3 runs to 15 residues. Between the trimmed V and J ends, which lost 5 bases and 0 bases, there was a span of 11 bases. CDR3 sequence: CASSPRLGSYNEQFF. The CDR3 DNA sequence: TGTGCCAGCAGCCCCCGGTTGGGCTCCTACAATGAGCAGTTCTTC.

J is TRBJ1-5 and V is TRBV2; no firm D call. Per germline, CDR1 SNHLY and CDR2 FYNNEI. The CDR3 loop spans 15 amino acids. The V end was cut by 3 bases, the J end by 2 bases, with 11 bases between. CDR3 region: CASSEGPWGNQPQHF. As DNA, the CDR3 is TGTGCCAGCAGTGAGGGCCCCTGGGGCAATCAGCCCCAGCATTTT.

This clone was seen just once. J is TRBJ2-3 and V is TRBV7-9; 14 nucleotides align to TRBD2. J lost 3 bases, V lost 4 bases, and 3 bases had no gene match. This CDR3 comprises 16 residues. The germline V gene encodes CDR1 SEHNR and CDR2 FQNEAQ (reference sequence). CDR3 sequence reads: CASSSRTSGRTDTQYF. The CDR3 region has the DNA TGTGCCAGCAGCTCCCGGACTAGCGGGAGGACAGATACGCAGTATTTT.

The genes are TRBV29-1 and TRBJ2-5; the D gene is possibly TRBD2 (5 bases). This CDR3 is built from 14 residues. V was pared by 5 bases and J by 5 bases, with 18 bases between. Germline lookup yields CDR1 SQVTM and CDR2 ANQGSEA. CDR3 loop: CSVRHTLGIETQYF. DNA for the CDR3: TGCAGCGTTCGGCATACACTAGGTATTGAGACCCAGTACTTC.

The gene calls are TRBV2 and TRBJ2-7; D not certain. Germline V gene data show CDR1 as SNHLY and CDR2 as FYNNEI. The CDR3 has 15 residues. The ends were cut back, 1 base at V and 3 bases at J, with 13 bases in the middle. CDR3 loop: CASSEGWVSYYEQYF. The CDR3, as DNA: TGTGCCAGCAGTGAAGGGTGGGTTTCCTACTACGAGCAGTACTTC.

V is TRBV27 and J is TRBJ1-6; a possible D gene is TRBD1 (6 bases). The CDR3 contains 14 residues. Germline CDR1 and CDR2: MNHEY and SMNVEV (reference sequence). V gave up 7 bases and J gave up 7 bases, with 14 bases separating them. The CDR3 coding sequence is TGTGCCAGCACCTGGGACAAGGGGAATTCACCCCTCCACTTT. Translating gives CASTWDKGNSPLHF.

The chain has TRBV28 and TRBJ1-6; TRBD1 is a possible D gene (5 bases). CDR3 size: 18 residues. V dropped 4 bases and J dropped 19 bases, with 35 bases sitting between them. Germline CDR1 MDHEN, CDR2 SYDVKM. The CDR3 is CASSSPQDTKEIPFTEHF. Written as DNA, the CDR3 is TGTGCCAGCAGTTCCCCTCAGGACACAAAAGAGATACCCTTCACCGAGCACTTT.

This CDR3 reads CASSPAGGSGYEQYF. CDR3 DNA sequence: TGTGCCAGCAGCCCGGCCGGGGGATCTGGCTACGAGCAGTACTTC. The chain recombines TRBV5-6 with TRBJ2-7; weak D call: TRBD2 (6 bases). V lost 4 bases, J lost 3 bases, and 17 bases lay in between. The CDR3 is 15 residues long. The V gene's germline CDR1 is SGHDT and CDR2 YYEEEE.

The chain employs TRBV4-1 and TRBJ1-1; TRBD1 is a possible D gene (5 bases). This CDR3 has 12 amino acids. V was shortened by 1 base and J by 10 bases, with 10 bases between the two germline ends. Germline CDR1 is MGHRA and CDR2 is YSYEKL. The CDR3 nucleotides are TGCGCCAGCAGCCAAGGGGGGGGAAGAGCTTTCTTT. Its protein product is CASSQGGGRAFF.

The chain carries TRBV9 and TRBJ1-5; no definite D call. CDR1 is SGDLS, CDR2 YYNGEE, per germline. The CDR3 has 15 amino acids. V lost 0 bases to trimming and J lost 0 bases, with 7 bases between them. The CDR3 DNA sequence: TGTGCCAGCAGCGTAGGGCCTTATAGCAATCAGCCCCAGCATTTT. Protein: CASSVGPYSNQPQHF.

J is TRBJ2-3 and V is TRBV6-6, with a weak D call TRBD1 (5 bases). Per the germline V gene, CDR1 is MNHNY and CDR2 is SVGAGI (reference sequence). There are 15 residues in the CDR3. Trimming cost V 4 bases and J 1 base, with 12 bases left between them. The CDR3 sequence is CASSFPGIGTDTQYF. Written as DNA, the CDR3 is TGTGCCAGCAGTTTCCCAGGGATCGGCACAGATACGCAGTATTTT.

The chain is built from TRBV29-1 and TRBJ2-5, with 15 bases that match TRBD2. The CDR3 length is 15 residues. Per the germline V gene, CDR1 is SQVTM and CDR2 is ANQGSEA. V gave up 7 bases and J gave up 3 bases; unmatched junction bases: 6. CDR3 residues: CSAGLAGGMEETQYF. The CDR3 DNA reads TGCAGCGCGGGACTAGCGGGGGGAATGGAAGAGACCCAGTACTTC.

This rearrangement joins TRBV5-4 to TRBJ1-2; 8 bases agree with TRBD1. Trimming at V came to 3 bases and at J to 2 bases, leaving 9 bases not matched to a gene. Germline lookup yields CDR1 SGHNT and CDR2 YYREEE (reference sequence). The CDR3 sequence is 16 residues long. Written as DNA, the CDR3 is TGTGCCAGCAGCTCCCCTCTGGACAGGGTCAACTATGGCTACACCTTC. Translation: CASSSPLDRVNYGYTF.

The chain employs TRBV9 and TRBJ2-4; 11 bases agree with TRBD1. The CDR3 loop spans 14 amino acids. CDR1 is SGDLS and CDR2 is YYNGEE in the germline V gene. With 0 bases clipped from V and 8 bases from J, the junction kept 1 base outside the gene matches. This CDR3 is CASSVVGQGDIQYF. CDR3 nucleotide sequence: TGTGCCAGCAGCGTAGTGGGACAGGGGGACATTCAGTACTTC.

V gene TRBV6-6 combines with J gene TRBJ2-1; 9 bases match TRBD2. V trimming: 10 bases; J trimming: 0 bases; junction bases outside the gene matches: 4. Germline values: CDR1 MNHNY, CDR2 SVGAGI (reference sequence). The CDR3 has 14 residues. The CDR3 is CATGSGSSYNEQFF. CDR3 nucleotides: TGTGCCACCGGTAGCGGGAGCTCCTACAATGAGCAGTTCTTC.

The chain is built from TRBV28 and TRBJ2-3, with 12 bases aligning to TRBD2. CDR1 is MDHEN, CDR2 SYDVKM, per germline. Trimming at V came to 5 bases and at J to 8 bases, leaving 8 bases not matched to a gene. This CDR3 is built from 15 residues. Here the CDR3 reads CASSLSSGGDGTQYF. CDR3 bases: TGTGCCAGCAGTCTCTCTAGCGGGGGGGATGGTACGCAGTATTTT.